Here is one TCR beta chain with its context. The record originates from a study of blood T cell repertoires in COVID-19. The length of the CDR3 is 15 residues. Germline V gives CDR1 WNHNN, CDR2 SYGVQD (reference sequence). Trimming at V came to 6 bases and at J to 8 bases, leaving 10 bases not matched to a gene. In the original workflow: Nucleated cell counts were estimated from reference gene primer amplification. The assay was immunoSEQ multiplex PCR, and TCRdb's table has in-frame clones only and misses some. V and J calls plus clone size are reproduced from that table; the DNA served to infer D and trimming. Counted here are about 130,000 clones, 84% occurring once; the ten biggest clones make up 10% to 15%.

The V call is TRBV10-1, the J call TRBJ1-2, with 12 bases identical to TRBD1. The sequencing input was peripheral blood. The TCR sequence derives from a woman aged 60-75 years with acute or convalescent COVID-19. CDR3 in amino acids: CASSPGTGGASGYTF. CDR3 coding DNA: TGCGCCAGCAGCCCCGGGACAGGGGGCGCGAGCGGCTACACCTTC.